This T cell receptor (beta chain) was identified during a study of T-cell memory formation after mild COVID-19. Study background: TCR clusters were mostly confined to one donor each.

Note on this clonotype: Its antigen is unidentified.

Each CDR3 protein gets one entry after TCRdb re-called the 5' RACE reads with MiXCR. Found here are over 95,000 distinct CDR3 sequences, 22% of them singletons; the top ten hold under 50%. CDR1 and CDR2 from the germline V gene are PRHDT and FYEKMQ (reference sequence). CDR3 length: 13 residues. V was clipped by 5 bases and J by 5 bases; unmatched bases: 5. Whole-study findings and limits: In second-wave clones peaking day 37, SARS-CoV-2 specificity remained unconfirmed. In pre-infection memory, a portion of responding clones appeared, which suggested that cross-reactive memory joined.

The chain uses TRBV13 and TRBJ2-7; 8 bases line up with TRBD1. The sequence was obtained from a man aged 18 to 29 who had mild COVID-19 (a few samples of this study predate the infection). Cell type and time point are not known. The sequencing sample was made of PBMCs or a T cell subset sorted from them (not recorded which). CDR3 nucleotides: TGTGCCAGCAGCCCAAGGACAGGGAACGAGCAGTACTTC. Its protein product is CASSPRTGNEQYF.